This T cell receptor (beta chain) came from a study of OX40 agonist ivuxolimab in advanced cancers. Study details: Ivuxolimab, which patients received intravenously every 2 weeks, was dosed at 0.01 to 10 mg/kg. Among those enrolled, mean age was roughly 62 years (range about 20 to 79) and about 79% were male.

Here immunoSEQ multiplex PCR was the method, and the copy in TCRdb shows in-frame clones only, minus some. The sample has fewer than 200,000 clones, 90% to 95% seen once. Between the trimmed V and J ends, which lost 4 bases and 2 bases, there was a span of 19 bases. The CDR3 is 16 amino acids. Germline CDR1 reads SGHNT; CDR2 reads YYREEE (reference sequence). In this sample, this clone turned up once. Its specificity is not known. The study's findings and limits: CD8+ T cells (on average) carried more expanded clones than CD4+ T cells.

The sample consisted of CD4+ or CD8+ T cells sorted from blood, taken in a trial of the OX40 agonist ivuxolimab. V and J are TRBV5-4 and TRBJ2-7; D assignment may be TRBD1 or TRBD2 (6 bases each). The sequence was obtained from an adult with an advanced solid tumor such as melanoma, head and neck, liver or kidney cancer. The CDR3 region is CASSPGGGLAAYEQYF. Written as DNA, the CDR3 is TGTGCCAGCAGCCCCGGAGGGGGACTGGCGGCCTACGAGCAGTACTTC.